This entry lists 16 T cell receptor beta chains sequenced from one sample in a study of OX40 agonist ivuxolimab in advanced cancers. TCRdb's copy holds only in-frame clones and misses some; the assay was immunoSEQ multiplex PCR. The sample lists tens of thousands of clones, roughly 77% seen once, with about 5% in the top ten. The sequencing here drew on CD4+ or CD8+ T cells sorted from blood, taken in a trial of the OX40 agonist ivuxolimab. The receptors stem from an adult with an advanced solid tumor such as melanoma, head and neck, liver or kidney cancer.

The chain recombines TRBV5-4 with TRBJ1-2; possible D gene TRBD1, 5 bases. CDR1 is SGHNT and CDR2 is YYREEE in the germline V gene (reference sequence). The CDR3 sequence is 14 residues long. V was trimmed by 1 base and J by 5 bases, leaving 12 bases between them. The CDR3: CASSLNQGDYGYTF. CDR3 bases: TGTGCCAGCAGCTTGAACCAAGGGGATTATGGCTACACCTTC. Full variable domain (rest looked up from reference TRBV5-4 and TRBJ1-2): ETGVTQSPTHLIKTRGQQVTLRCSSQSGHNTVSWYQQALGQGPQFIFQYYREEENGRGNFPPRFSGLQFPNYSSELNVNALELDDSALYLCASSLNQGDYGYTFGSGTRLTVV.

The gene calls are TRBV11-2 and TRBJ2-1, with TRBD2 as a possible D gene (5 bases). Looked up from germline, CDR1 is SGHAT and CDR2 is FQNNGV. The CDR3 consists of 18 residues. The V and J ends lost 5 bases and 12 bases respectively, with 32 bases between them. CDR3 sequence: CASSAIGAIPRGGTPQFF. The CDR3, as DNA: TGTGCCAGCAGCGCTATAGGAGCAATCCCTCGAGGAGGAACTCCGCAGTTCTTC.

The chain joins TRBV4-1 to TRBJ1-5; D gene uncertain. V dropped 4 bases and J dropped 4 bases, with 14 bases sitting between them. CDR1 MGHRA and CDR2 YSYEKL come from the germline V gene. The CDR3 totals 15 residues. The CDR3 spells CASSRYLGRNQPQHF. Here the CDR3 DNA reads TGCGCCAGCAGCCGGTACCTCGGTAGGAATCAGCCCCAGCATTTT.

This chain joins TRBV30 and TRBJ2-7; D uncertain. Germline V lookup: CDR1 GTSNPN, CDR2 SVGIG (reference sequence). V gave up 0 bases and J gave up 4 bases, with 13 bases separating them. The CDR3 is made up of 14 amino acids. The CDR3 here is CAWSVLSNSYEQYF. CDR3 DNA sequence: TGTGCCTGGAGTGTACTCTCTAACTCGTACGAGCAGTACTTC.

CDR3 bases: TGTGCCAGCAGTTACCTGCGGGGGAGCAACAATGAGCAGTTCTTC. Protein sequence: CASSYLRGSNNEQFF. V is TRBV6-5 and J is TRBJ2-1; TRBD2 matches at 7 bases. Germline CDR1 is MNHEY and CDR2 is SVGAGI. V dropped 2 bases and J dropped 5; count of bases not matched to a gene: 6. The CDR3 runs to 15 residues.

The chain recombines TRBV4-3 with TRBJ2-7; the D call may be TRBD1 or TRBD2 (5 bases each). Between the trimmed V and J ends, which lost 3 bases and 6 bases, there was a span of 21 bases. This CDR3 region has 16 residues. Per the germline V gene, CDR1 is LGHNA and CDR2 is YSLEER. This chain's CDR3 is CASSHVGGGSSSEQYF. For the CDR3, the DNA is TGCGCCAGCAGCCATGTTGGTGGGGGATCGTCGAGCGAGCAGTACTTC.

This chain uses TRBV25-1 with TRBJ1-1; 7 nucleotides agree with TRBD1. The CDR3 has 17 residues. Germline trimming cut 0 bases from V and 5 bases from J; bases unmatched to any gene: 12. Germline CDR1 MGHDK, CDR2 SYGVNS. The CDR3 nucleotides read TGTGCCAGCAGTGAATATACCCCCTCGCCAGGGGGTACTGAAGCTTTCTTT. It translates to CASSEYTPSPGGTEAFF.

V is TRBV5-6 and J is TRBJ1-5, with 8 positions matching TRBD1. Germline loops: CDR1 SGHDT, CDR2 YYEEEE. The CDR3 extends over 13 amino acids. The J segment lost 6 bases and the V segment lost 3 bases, leaving 2 bases of the junction unmatched. The CDR3 DNA sequence: TGTGCCAGCAGCTCAGGGGGCGGTCAGCCCCAGCATTTT. It yields the protein CASSSGGGQPQHF. Based on the CDR3 plus reference TRBV5-6 and TRBJ1-5, the full variable domain is DAGVTQSPTHLIKTRGQQVTLRCSPKSGHDTVSWYQQALGQGPQFIFQYYEEEERQRGNFPDRFSGHQFPNYSSELNVNALLLGDSALYLCASSSGGGQPQHFGDGTRLSIL.

The rearrangement links TRBV7-8 to TRBJ1-5, with D uncertain. CDR1 SGHVS and CDR2 FQNEAQ come from the germline V gene. The CDR3 covers 15 residues. Trimming took 2 bases from V and 4 from J, leaving 12 bases between them. CDR3 DNA: TGTGCCAGCAGCTTAATTACTGGAGCAAATCAGCCCCAGCATTTT. Amino acid sequence: CASSLITGANQPQHF.

This chain links TRBV7-2 with TRBJ2-7; 7 bases fit TRBD2. The ends lost 1 base at V and 0 bases at J; junction bases unmatched: 6. This CDR3 comprises 16 residues. From germline, CDR1 is SGHTA and CDR2 FQGNSA. CDR3 in DNA: TGTGCCAGCAGCTTAGAAGTGGCGGGAGCCTCCTACGAGCAGTACTTC. It codes for CASSLEVAGASYEQYF. Full variable domain (rest looked up from reference TRBV7-2 and TRBJ2-7): GAGVSQSPSNKVTEKGKDVELRCDPISGHTALYWYRQSLGQGLEFLIYFQGNSAPDKSGLPSDRFSAERTGGSVSTLTIQRTQQEDSAVYLCASSLEVAGASYEQYFGPGTRLTVT.

This clone was recorded only once. The chain couples TRBV6-1 to TRBJ2-1; 9 bases line up with TRBD1. This CDR3 has 17 residues. Trimming cost V 0 bases and J 1 base; bases outside gene matches: 4. The germline gives CDR1 MNHNS, CDR2 SASEGT. The CDR3: CASSEATGGYSYNEQFF. DNA of the CDR3: TGTGCCAGCAGTGAAGCGACAGGGGGGTATTCCTACAATGAGCAGTTCTTC.

The sample holds one count of this clone. The chain couples TRBV6-6 to TRBJ2-7; D possibly uses TRBD1 or TRBD2 (5 bases each). Germline CDR1 MNHNY, CDR2 SVGAGI (reference sequence). Trimming removed 10 bases at V and 4 bases at J, with 17 bases between. The CDR3 covers 13 residues. The CDR3 reads CATKTGTEYEQYF. The CDR3 region has the DNA TGTGCCACTAAGACCGGGACCGAGTACGAGCAGTACTTC.

This CDR3 is CASSFPGYHEQYF. DNA for the CDR3: TGTGCCAGCAGCTTTCCCGGGTACCACGAGCAGTACTTC. The genes are TRBV5-4 and TRBJ2-7; D gene uncertain. Germline V gene data show CDR1 as SGHNT and CDR2 as YYREEE (reference sequence). CDR3 length equals 13 residues. The V gene lost 2 bases and the J gene lost 5 bases, with 11 bases spanning the gap.

This chain joins TRBV18 and TRBJ1-2, with a weak D call TRBD1 (5 bases). From germline, CDR1 is KGHSH and CDR2 LQKENI. V was cut by 2 bases and J by 0 bases, with 16 bases left in between. The CDR3 totals 17 residues. Here the CDR3 DNA reads TGTGCCAGCTCACCAGATTTCGGGGGTCAGACTAACTATGGCTACACCTTC. As protein: CASSPDFGGQTNYGYTF.

This sequence joins TRBV27 and TRBJ1-2; perhaps TRBD1 as D (5 bases). CDR1 MNHEY and CDR2 SMNVEV come from the germline V gene (reference sequence). CDR3 length: 14 amino acids. Trimming stripped 2 bases from V and 2 bases from J, with 9 bases between. As DNA, the CDR3 is TGTGCCAGCAGTTTAAGAACAGGAAACTATGGCTACACCTTC. This encodes CASSLRTGNYGYTF.

This chain uses TRBV7-9 with TRBJ2-1, with 7 bases aligning to TRBD2. J gave up 5 bases and V 10 bases, and 14 bases lay outside the gene matches. This CDR3 has 15 amino acids. Per germline, CDR1 SEHNR and CDR2 FQNEAQ (reference sequence). This chain's CDR3 is CAIVEPGRPNNEQFF. CDR3 DNA sequence: TGTGCCATCGTAGAACCCGGGAGGCCGAACAATGAGCAGTTCTTC.